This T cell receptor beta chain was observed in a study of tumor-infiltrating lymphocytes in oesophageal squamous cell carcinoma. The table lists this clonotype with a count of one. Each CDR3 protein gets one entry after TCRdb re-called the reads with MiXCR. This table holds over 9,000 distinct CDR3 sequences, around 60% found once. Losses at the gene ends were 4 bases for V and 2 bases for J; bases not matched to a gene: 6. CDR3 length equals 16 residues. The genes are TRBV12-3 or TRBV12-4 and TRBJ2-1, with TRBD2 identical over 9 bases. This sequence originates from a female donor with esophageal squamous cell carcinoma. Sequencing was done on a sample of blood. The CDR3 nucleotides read TGTGCCAGCAGTTCACAGCGGGGGGCGACCTACAATGAGCAGTTCTTC. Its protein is CASSSQRGATYNEQFF.